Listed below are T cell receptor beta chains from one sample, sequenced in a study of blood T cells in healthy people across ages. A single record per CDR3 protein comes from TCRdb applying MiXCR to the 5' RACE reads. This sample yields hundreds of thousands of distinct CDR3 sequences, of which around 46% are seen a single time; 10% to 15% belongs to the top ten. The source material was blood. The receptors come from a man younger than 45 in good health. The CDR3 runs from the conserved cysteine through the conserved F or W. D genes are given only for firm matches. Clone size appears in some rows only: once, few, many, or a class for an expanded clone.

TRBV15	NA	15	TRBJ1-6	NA	CATSRDRNLNSPLHF	TGTGCCACCAGCAGAGACCGAAACCTTAATTCACCCCTCCACTTT
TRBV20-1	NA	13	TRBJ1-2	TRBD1	CSARRRQGNGHTF	TGCAGTGCTAGAAGGCGACAGGGGAATGGCCACACCTTC
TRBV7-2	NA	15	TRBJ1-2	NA	CASSFPPGRNYGYTF	TGTGCCAGCAGTTTCCCCCCCGGCAGGAATTATGGCTACACCTTC
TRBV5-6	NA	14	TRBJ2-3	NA	CASSFSGQADTQYF	TGTGCCAGCAGCTTCTCAGGACAAGCAGATACGCAGTATTTT
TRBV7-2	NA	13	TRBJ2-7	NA	CASSSIGVYEQYF	TGTGCCAGCAGCTCCATAGGAGTATACGAGCAGTACTTC
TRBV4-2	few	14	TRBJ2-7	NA	CASSQADTYYEQYF	TGTGCCAGCAGCCAGGCGGACACGTACTACGAGCAGTACTTC
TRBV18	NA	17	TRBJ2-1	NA	CASSPGSYGTHYNEQFF	TGTGCCAGCTCACCAGGTTCGTACGGGACACATTACAATGAGCAGTTCTTC
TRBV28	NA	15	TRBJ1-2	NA	CASSQSPAQRYGYTF	TGTGCCAGCAGTCAATCTCCAGCTCAGAGGTATGGCTACACCTTC
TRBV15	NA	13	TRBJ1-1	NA	CATSRTEIPEAFF	TGTGCCACCAGCCGGACAGAAATTCCTGAAGCTTTCTTT
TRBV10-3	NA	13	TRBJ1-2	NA	CAISADIKDGYTF	TGTGCCATCAGTGCGGATATAAAGGATGGCTACACCTTC
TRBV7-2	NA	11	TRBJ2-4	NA	CASSLTSIQYF	TGTGCCAGCAGCCTCACCAGCATTCAGTACTTC
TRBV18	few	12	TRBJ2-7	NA	CASSPESSEQYF	TGTGCCAGCTCACCAGAATCCTCCGAGCAGTACTTC
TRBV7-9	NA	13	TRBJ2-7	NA	CASSRLLGYEQYF	TGTGCCAGCAGCAGGCTTTTGGGTTACGAGCAGTACTTC
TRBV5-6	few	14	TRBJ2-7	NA	CASSLGQLLGEQYF	TGTGCCAGCAGCTTGGGACAGCTCCTTGGGGAGCAGTACTTC
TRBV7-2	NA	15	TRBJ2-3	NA	CASSSRWSGTDTQYF	TGTGCCAGCAGCTCCCGGTGGAGCGGCACAGATACGCAGTATTTT
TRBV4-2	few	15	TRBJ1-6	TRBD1	CASSREGQGGSPLHF	TGTGCCAGCAGCCGCGAGGGACAGGGCGGATCACCCCTCCACTTT
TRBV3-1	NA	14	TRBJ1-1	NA	CASSPLNTVTEAFF	TGTGCCAGCAGCCCTCTCAACACGGTCACTGAAGCTTTCTTT
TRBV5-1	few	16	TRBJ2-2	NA	CASSLASSVDTGELFF	TGCGCCAGCAGCTTGGCCTCATCAGTGGACACCGGGGAGCTGTTTTTT
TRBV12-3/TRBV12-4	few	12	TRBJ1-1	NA	CASRTVRTEAFF	TGTGCCAGCAGAACCGTGAGGACTGAAGCTTTCTTT
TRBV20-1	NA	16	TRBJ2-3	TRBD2	CSARDRTRPSTDTQYF	TGCAGTGCTAGAGACCGGACTAGACCTAGCACAGATACGCAGTATTTT
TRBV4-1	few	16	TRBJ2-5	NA	CASSQDRGSPQETQYF	TGCGCCAGCAGCCAAGATAGAGGGTCCCCCCAAGAGACCCAGTACTTC
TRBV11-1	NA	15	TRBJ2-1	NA	CASSQGPGGIDEQFF	TGTGCCAGCAGCCAAGGTCCAGGGGGGATTGATGAGCAGTTCTTC
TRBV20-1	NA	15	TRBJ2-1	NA	CSARVTTGSYNEQFF	TGCAGTGCTAGAGTGACGACAGGCTCCTACAATGAGCAGTTCTTC
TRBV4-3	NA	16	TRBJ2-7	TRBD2	CASSQVGGRLAYEQYF	TGCGCCAGCAGCCAAGTGGGCGGGAGGCTTGCCTACGAACAGTACTTC
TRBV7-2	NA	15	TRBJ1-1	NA	CASSLAGTTIAEAFF	TGTGCCAGCAGCTTAGCAGGGACCACAATCGCTGAAGCTTTCTTT
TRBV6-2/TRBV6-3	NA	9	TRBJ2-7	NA	CASSYSRYF	TGTGCCAGCAGTTACTCGAGGTACTTC
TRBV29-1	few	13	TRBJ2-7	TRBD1	CSVEWDSSYEQYF	TGCAGCGTTGAATGGGACAGCTCCTACGAGCAGTACTTC
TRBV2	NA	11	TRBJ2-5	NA	CASSDTETQYF	TGTGCCAGCAGTGACACGGAGACCCAGTACTTC
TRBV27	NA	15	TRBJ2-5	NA	CASSPLGGGRETQYF	TGTGCCAGCAGTCCCCTGGGGGGGGGCAGGGAGACCCAGTACTTC
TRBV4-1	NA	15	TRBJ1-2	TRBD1	CASSQLSTGNYGYTF	TGCGCCAGCAGCCAACTCTCGACAGGGAACTATGGCTACACCTTC
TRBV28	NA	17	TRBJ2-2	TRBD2	CASSSHPPGLAPGELFF	TGTGCCAGCAGTTCCCACCCACCGGGACTAGCCCCCGGGGAGCTGTTTTTT